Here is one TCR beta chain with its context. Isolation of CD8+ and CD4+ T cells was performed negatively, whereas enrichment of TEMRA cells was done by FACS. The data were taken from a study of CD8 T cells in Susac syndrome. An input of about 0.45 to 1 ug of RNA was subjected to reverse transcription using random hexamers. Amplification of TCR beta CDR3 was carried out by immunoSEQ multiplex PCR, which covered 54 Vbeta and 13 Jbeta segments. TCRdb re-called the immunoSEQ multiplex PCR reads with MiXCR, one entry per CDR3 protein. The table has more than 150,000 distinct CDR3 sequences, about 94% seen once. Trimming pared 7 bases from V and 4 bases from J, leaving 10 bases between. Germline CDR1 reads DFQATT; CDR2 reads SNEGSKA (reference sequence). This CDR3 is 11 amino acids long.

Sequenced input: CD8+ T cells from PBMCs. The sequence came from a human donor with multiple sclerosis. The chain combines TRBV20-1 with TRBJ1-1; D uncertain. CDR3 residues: CSVFRGTEAFF. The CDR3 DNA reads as TGCAGTGTTTTCCGGGGCACTGAAGCTTTCTTT.